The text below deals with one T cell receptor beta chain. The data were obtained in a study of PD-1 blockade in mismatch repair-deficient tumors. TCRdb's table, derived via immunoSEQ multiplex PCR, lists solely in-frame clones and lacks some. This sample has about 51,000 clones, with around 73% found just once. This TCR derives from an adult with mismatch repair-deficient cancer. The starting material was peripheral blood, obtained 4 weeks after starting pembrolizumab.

The CDR3 region is CASSPWMVRSNQPQHF. The CDR3 nucleotides are TGTGCCAGCAGCCCATGGATGGTGCGGAGCAATCAGCCCCAGCATTTT. The chain couples TRBV9 to TRBJ1-5; D is ambiguous. The CDR3 sequence is 16 residues long. Trimming left V 4 bases short and J 1 base short, with 15 bases between. The germline V gene has CDR1 SGDLS and CDR2 YYNGEE.